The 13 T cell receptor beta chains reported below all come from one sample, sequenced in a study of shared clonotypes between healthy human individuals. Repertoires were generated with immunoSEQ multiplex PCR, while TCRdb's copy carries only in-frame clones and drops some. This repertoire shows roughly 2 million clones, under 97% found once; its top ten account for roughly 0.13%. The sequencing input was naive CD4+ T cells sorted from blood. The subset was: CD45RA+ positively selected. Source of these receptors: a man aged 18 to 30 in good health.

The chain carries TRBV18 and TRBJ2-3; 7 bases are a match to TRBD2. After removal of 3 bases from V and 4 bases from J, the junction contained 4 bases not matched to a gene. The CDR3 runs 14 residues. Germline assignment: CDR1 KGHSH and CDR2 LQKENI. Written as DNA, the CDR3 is TGTGCCAGCTCACCGGGGGGGACGGCAGATACGCAGTATTTT. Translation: CASSPGGTADTQYF.

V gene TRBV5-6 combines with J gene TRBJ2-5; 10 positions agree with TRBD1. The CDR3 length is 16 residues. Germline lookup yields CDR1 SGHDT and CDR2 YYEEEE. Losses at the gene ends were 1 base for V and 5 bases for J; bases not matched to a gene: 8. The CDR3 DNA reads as TGTGCCAGCAGCTTGCGGGGACAGGGGATCTTGGAGACCCAGTACTTC. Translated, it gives CASSLRGQGILETQYF.

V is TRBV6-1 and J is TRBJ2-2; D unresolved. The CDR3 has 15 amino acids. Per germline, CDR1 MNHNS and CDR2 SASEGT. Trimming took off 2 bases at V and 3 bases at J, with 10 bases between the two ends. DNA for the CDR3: TGTGCCAGCAGTGAATATTTTGGGGACACCGGGGAGCTGTTTTTT. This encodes CASSEYFGDTGELFF.

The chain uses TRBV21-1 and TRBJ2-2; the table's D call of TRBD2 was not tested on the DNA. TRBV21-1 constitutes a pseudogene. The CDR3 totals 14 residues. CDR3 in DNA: TGTGCCAGCACCCGTAGCGGAAGCACCGGGGAGCTGTTTTTT. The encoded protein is CASTRSGSTGELFF.

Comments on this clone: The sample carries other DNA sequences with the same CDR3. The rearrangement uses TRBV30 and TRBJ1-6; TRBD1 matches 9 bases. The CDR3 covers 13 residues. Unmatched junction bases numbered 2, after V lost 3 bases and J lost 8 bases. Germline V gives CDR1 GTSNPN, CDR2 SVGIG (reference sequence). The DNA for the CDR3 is TGTGCCTGGAGGGACAGGGGAGATTCACCCCTCCACTTT. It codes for CAWRDRGDSPLHF.

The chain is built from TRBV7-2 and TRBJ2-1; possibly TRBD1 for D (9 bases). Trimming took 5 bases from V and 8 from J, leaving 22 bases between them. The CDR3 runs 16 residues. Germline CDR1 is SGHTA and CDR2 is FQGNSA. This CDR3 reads CASSLQGAREGDEQFF. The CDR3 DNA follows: TGTGCCAGCAGCCTACAGGGGGCACGGGAGGGCGATGAGCAGTTCTTC.

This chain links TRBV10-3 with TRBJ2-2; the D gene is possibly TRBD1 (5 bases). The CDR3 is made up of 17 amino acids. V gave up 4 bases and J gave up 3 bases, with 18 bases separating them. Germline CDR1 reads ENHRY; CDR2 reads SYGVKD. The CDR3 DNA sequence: TGTGCCATCAGTGGGGGCGTTGGCGGTAATCACACCGGGGAGCTGTTTTTT. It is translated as CAISGGVGGNHTGELFF.

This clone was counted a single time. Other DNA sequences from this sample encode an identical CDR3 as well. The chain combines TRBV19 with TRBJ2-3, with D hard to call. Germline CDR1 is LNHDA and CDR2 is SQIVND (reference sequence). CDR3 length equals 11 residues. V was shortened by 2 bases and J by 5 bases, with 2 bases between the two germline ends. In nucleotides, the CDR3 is TGTGCCAGTAGTATATTAGATACGCAGTATTTT. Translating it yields CASSILDTQYF.

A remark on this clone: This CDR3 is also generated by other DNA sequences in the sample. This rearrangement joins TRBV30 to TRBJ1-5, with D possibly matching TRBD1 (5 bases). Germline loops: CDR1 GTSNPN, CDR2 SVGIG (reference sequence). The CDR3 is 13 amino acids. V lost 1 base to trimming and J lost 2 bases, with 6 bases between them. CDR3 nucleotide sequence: TGTGCCTGGAGTGCACAGGGCAATCAGCCCCAGCATTTT. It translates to CAWSAQGNQPQHF. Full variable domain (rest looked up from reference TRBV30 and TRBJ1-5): SQTIHQWPATLVQPVGSPLSLECTVEGTSNPNLYWYRQAAGRGLQLLFYSVGIGQISSEVPQNLSASRPQDRQFILSSKKLLLSDSGFYLCAWSAQGNQPQHFGDGTRLSIL.

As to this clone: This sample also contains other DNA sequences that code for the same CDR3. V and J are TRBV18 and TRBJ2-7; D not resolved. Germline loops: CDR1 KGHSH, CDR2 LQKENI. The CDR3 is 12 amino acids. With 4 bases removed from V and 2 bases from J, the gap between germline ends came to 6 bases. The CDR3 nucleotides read TGTGCCAGCTCACGTGACCCCTACGAGCAGTACTTC. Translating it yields CASSRDPYEQYF.

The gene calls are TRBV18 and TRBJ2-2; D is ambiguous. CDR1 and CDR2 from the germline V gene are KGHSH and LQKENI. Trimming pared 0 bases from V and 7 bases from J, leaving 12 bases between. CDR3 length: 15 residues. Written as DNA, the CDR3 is TGTGCCAGCTCACCACCGGGCCCAGGTGGCGGGGAGCTGTTTTTT. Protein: CASSPPGPGGGELFF.

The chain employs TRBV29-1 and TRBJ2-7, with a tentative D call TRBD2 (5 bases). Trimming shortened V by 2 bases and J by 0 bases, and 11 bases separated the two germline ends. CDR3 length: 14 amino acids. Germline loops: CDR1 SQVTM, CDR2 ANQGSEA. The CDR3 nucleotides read TGCAGCGTTGAACGCGGAGAGGGCTCCTACGAGCAGTACTTC. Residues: CSVERGEGSYEQYF.

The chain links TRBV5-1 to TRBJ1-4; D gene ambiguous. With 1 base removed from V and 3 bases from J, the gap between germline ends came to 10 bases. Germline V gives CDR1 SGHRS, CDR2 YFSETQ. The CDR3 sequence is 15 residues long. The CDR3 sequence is CASSLSGVPNEKLFF. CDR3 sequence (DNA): TGCGCCAGCAGCTTGTCAGGTGTACCTAATGAAAAACTGTTTTTT. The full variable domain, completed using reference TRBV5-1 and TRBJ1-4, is KAGVTQTPRYLIKTRGQQVTLSCSPISGHRSVSWYQQTPGQGLQFLFEYFSETQRNKGNFPGRFSGRQFSNSRSEMNVSTLELGDSALYLCASSLSGVPNEKLFFGSGTQLSVL.